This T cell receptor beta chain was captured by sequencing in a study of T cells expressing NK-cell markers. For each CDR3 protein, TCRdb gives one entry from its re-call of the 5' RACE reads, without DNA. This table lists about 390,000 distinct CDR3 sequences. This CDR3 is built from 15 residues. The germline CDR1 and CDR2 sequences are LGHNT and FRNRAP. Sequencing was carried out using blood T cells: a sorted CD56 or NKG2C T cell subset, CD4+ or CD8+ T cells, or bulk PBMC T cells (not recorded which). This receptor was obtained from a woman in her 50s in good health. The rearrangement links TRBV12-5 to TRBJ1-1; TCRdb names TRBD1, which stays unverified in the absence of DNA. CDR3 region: CASAPEDRRNTEAFF. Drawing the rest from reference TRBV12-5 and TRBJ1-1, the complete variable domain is DARVTQTPRHKVTEMGQEVTMRCQPILGHNTVFWYRQTMMQGLELLAYFRNRAPLDDSGMPKDRFSAEMPDATLATLKIQPSEPRDSAVYFCASAPEDRRNTEAFFGQGTRLTVV.